Following are 29 T cell receptor beta chains from one sample sequenced in a study of molecular identifiers for immune sequencing clone quantification (dated 2018 in TCRdb). Receptor amplification or capture employed PCR. Sequenced using an Illumina HiSeq 4000. TCRdb cleaned the public reads at Q25 with fastp, built clones with MiXCR and kept in-frame beta chains. Every distinct CDR3 protein forms one entry, paired with its most common genes and DNA. The sample table holds about 89,000 distinct CDR3 sequences, of which around 20% were seen once. The ten largest clones capture around 0.91% of the sample. Sequenced: naive CD8+ T cells from blood, with Jurkat cell RNA spiked in. This sample's cell subset or site label indicates: FACS-sorted CD8+CD4-CCR7+CD45RA+ naive T cells. The receptors shown here come from a human donor in good health. Some libraries in this study had Jurkat cell RNA spiked in.

A remark on this clonotype: A much larger clone is a single base away; this may be a read error. V gene TRBV9 combines with J gene TRBJ1-1, with D perhaps TRBD1 (5 bases). Between the trimmed V and J ends, which lost 4 bases and 3 bases, there was a span of 13 bases. The CDR3 has 14 amino acids. Germline CDR1 is SGDLS and CDR2 is YYNGEE. The CDR3 loop reads CASSPQDDHTEAFF. The CDR3 nucleotides are TGTGCCAGCAGCCCACAGGACGATCACACTGAAGCTTTCTTT.

This clonotype was found many times. This chain's CDR3 is CASSLGSGAFF. Here the CDR3 DNA reads TGTGCCAGCAGCTTAGGCTCCGGGGCTTTCTTT. The chain employs TRBV7-9 and TRBJ1-1; D is undetermined. This CDR3 is 11 amino acids long. V was cut by 1 base and J by 11 bases, with 8 bases left in between. Per the germline V gene, CDR1 is SEHNR and CDR2 is FQNEAQ (reference sequence). The variable domain in full, with the rest retrieved from reference TRBV7-9 and TRBJ1-1, is DTGVSQNPRHKITKRGQNVTFRCDPISEHNRLYWYRQTLGQGPEFLTYFQNEAQLEKSRLLSDRFSAERPKGSFSTLEIQRTEQGDSAMYLCASSLGSGAFFGQGTRLTVV.

This clonotype was detected ten times or more. This chain uses TRBV12-5 with TRBJ2-3; D is uncertain. This CDR3 comprises 15 residues. CDR1 is LGHNT and CDR2 is FRNRAP in the germline V gene. Trimming took off 0 bases at V and 6 bases at J, with 13 bases between the two ends. The CDR3 sequence is CASGLVVGPLDTQYF. CDR3 DNA: TGTGCTAGTGGTTTGGTAGTGGGTCCCCTGGATACGCAGTATTTT.

This clonotype has ten or more counts. The chain is built from TRBV10-2 and TRBJ2-1; a weak D match, TRBD1 (6 bases). Germline V CDR1 and CDR2: WSHSY, SAAADI. This CDR3 is built from 14 residues. V dropped 6 bases and J dropped 4 bases, with 13 bases sitting between them. In DNA, the CDR3 is TGCGCCAGCAGAACCGGGACAAATTACAATGAGCAGTTCTTC. Translation: CASRTGTNYNEQFF.

This clonotype was counted ten times or more. The J gene is TRBJ2-7, the V gene TRBV19; D is ambiguous. From germline, CDR1 is LNHDA and CDR2 SQIVND (reference sequence). The length of the CDR3 is 12 residues. Between the trimmed V and J ends, which lost 5 bases and 2 bases, there was a span of 7 bases. CDR3 sequence: CASSVGAYEQYF. CDR3 nucleotides: TGTGCCAGTAGTGTCGGAGCCTACGAGCAGTACTTC. The full variable domain, rest sourced from reference TRBV19 and TRBJ2-7, is DGGITQSPKYLFRKEGQNVTLSCEQNLNHDAMYWYRQDPGQGLRLIYYSQIVNDFQKGDIAEGYSVSREKKESFPLTVTSAQKNPTAFYLCASSVGAYEQYFGPGTRLTVT.

This clonotype was seen at least ten times. This rearrangement joins TRBV29-1 to TRBJ2-5; 7 nucleotides line up with TRBD2. This CDR3 region has 13 residues. CDR1 is SQVTM, CDR2 ANQGSEA, per germline. V was pared by 5 bases and J by 0 bases, with 3 bases of the junction left unmatched. The CDR3, as DNA: TGCAGCGTTCGGGGGGAGAACCAAGAGACCCAGTACTTC. It yields the protein CSVRGENQETQYF. The full variable domain, completed using reference TRBV29-1 and TRBJ2-5, is SAVISQKPSRDICQRGTSLTIQCQVDSQVTMMFWYRQQPGQSLTLIATANQGSEATYESGFVIDKFPISRPNLTFSTLTVSNMSPEDSSIYLCSVRGENQETQYFGPGTRLLVL.

This clonotype has a count of ten or more. The CDR3 protein is CASSHQVGVPYEQYF. Here the CDR3 DNA reads TGTGCCAGCAGTCACCAGGTTGGGGTACCCTACGAGCAGTACTTC. The chain links TRBV6-2 or TRBV6-3 to TRBJ2-7; D call uncertain. This CDR3 has 15 residues. Trimming removed 5 bases at V and 2 bases at J, with 16 bases between. CDR1 and CDR2 from the germline V gene are MNHEY and SVGEGT.

This clonotype has at least ten counts. This chain uses TRBV20-1 with TRBJ2-3; 10 bases fit TRBD2. V trimming: 3 bases; J trimming: 2 bases; junction bases outside the gene matches: 11. This CDR3 has 17 amino acids. In germline, CDR1 is DFQATT, CDR2 SNEGSKA (reference sequence). The CDR3: CSASTPPAGGNTDTQYF. The CDR3 nucleotides are TGCAGTGCTAGTACGCCCCCAGCGGGGGGGAACACAGATACGCAGTATTTT.

On this clonotype: This clone may be a read error of a much larger clone one base away. The rearrangement links TRBV2 to TRBJ2-7, with D tentatively TRBD1 (6 bases). Germline V gene sequence: CDR1 SNHLY, CDR2 FYNNEI. The CDR3 consists of 14 residues. The DNA for the CDR3 is TGTGCCAGCACCGAGGGGACATATACCTTGGAGCATTACTTC. Translated: CASTEGTYTLEHYF.

Concerning this clonotype itself: A clone one base away is much larger, so this may be a read error. This likely comes from a read error, as the CDR3 has no conserved phenylalanine or tryptophan at its end. V usage is TRBV19 and J usage is TRBJ2-1, with D perhaps matching TRBD2 (6 bases). The V and J ends lost 3 bases and 4 bases respectively, with 16 bases between them. This CDR3 region has 16 residues. Germline assignment: CDR1 LNHDA and CDR2 SQIVND (reference sequence). The CDR3 reads CASSIGSSEGYNEQFL. In nucleotides, the CDR3 is TGTGCCAGTAGTATTGGATCTAGCGAGGGTTACAATGAGCAGTTCCTC.

The sample holds many counts of this clonotype. The chain uses TRBV4-3 and TRBJ2-7; 11 bases agree with TRBD2. CDR1 and CDR2 (germline): LGHNA, YSLEER. Unmatched junction bases numbered 4, after V lost 3 bases and J lost 3 bases. The CDR3 runs to 15 residues. DNA for the CDR3: TGCGCCAGCAGCCAGGGACTAGCGGATCGCTACGAGCAGTACTTC. Encoded protein: CASSQGLADRYEQYF.

There are a few counts of this clonotype. CDR3 amino acids: CAIWGLAGGEQFF. CDR3 sequence (DNA): TGTGCCATCTGGGGACTAGCGGGAGGTGAGCAGTTCTTC. V usage is TRBV10-3 and J usage is TRBJ2-1; 15 bases fit TRBD2. Germline V CDR1 and CDR2: ENHRY, SYGVKD. With 8 bases clipped from V and 9 bases from J, the junction kept 2 bases outside the gene matches. The CDR3 is 13 residues long.

This clonotype was counted many times. This chain links TRBV20-1 with TRBJ2-5, with 16 bases fitting TRBD2. The CDR3 is made up of 17 amino acids. V lost 1 base to trimming and J lost 4 bases; unmatched junction nucleotides: 6. Germline lookup yields CDR1 DFQATT and CDR2 SNEGSKA (reference sequence). CDR3 sequence (DNA): TGCAGTGCTAGAGCCGGGACTAGCGGGAGGGCCAGAGAGACCCAGTACTTC. Encoded protein: CSARAGTSGRARETQYF.

The chain recombines TRBV27 with TRBJ1-1; D call uncertain. With 4 bases removed from V and 6 bases from J, the gap between germline ends came to 15 bases. This CDR3 contains 14 residues. CDR1 is MNHEY, CDR2 SMNVEV, per germline (reference sequence). DNA for the CDR3: TGTGCCAGCAGTTCAAAGGAGGGTATCGCTGAAGCTTTCTTT. This codes for CASSSKEGIAEAFF.

This chain connects TRBV28 to TRBJ2-7; D is possibly TRBD1 or TRBD2 (5 bases each). V was clipped by 6 bases and J by 4 bases, with 19 bases between them. The CDR3 loop spans 15 amino acids. Germline V gives CDR1 MDHEN, CDR2 SYDVKM. CDR3 loop: CASRVGTEWAYEQYF. The CDR3 DNA reads TGTGCCAGCAGAGTGGGGACGGAGTGGGCTTACGAGCAGTACTTC. Supplemented by reference TRBV28 and TRBJ2-7, the full variable domain reads DVKVTQSSRYLVKRTGEKVFLECVQDMDHENMFWYRQDPGLGLRLIYFSYDVKMKEKGDIPEGYSVSREKKERFSLILESASTNQTSMYLCASRVGTEWAYEQYFGPGTRLTVT.

This clonotype was counted at least ten times. The DNA for the CDR3 is TGTGCCAGCAGTTACATCGGGGAGCTGTTTTTT. Its protein product is CASSYIGELFF. The rearrangement uses TRBV6-2 or TRBV6-3 and TRBJ2-2; D is uncertain. The V and J ends lost 2 bases and 7 bases respectively, with 2 bases between them. The CDR3 spans 11 residues. The germline V gene encodes CDR1 MNHEY and CDR2 SVGEGT.

There are many counts of this clonotype. This chain uses TRBV19 with TRBJ2-3; D not certain. Trimming took off 6 bases at V and 4 bases at J, with 8 bases between the two ends. CDR1 and CDR2 from the germline V gene are LNHDA and SQIVND (reference sequence). This CDR3 region has 12 residues. The DNA of the CDR3 is TGTGCCAGTAGAATGGCGGCAGATACGCAGTATTTT. Translating it yields CASRMAADTQYF.

At least ten counts were recorded for this clonotype. The chain carries TRBV6-2 or TRBV6-3 and TRBJ1-5; D call uncertain. Germline values: CDR1 MNHEY, CDR2 SVGEGT. V shed 1 base and J shed 0 bases, with 7 bases lying between them. The CDR3 covers 15 residues. The CDR3 spells CASSYFEFSNQPQHF. The CDR3 nucleotides read TGTGCCAGCAGTTACTTCGAGTTTAGCAATCAGCCCCAGCATTTT.

The chain employs TRBV6-6 and TRBJ2-7; 11 bases fit TRBD2. Unmatched junction bases numbered 18, after V lost 10 bases and J lost 1 base. Germline CDR1 MNHNY, CDR2 SVGAGI (reference sequence). The CDR3 loop spans 18 amino acids. Here the CDR3 reads CAIGAPGLAESSSYEQYF. CDR3 in DNA: TGTGCCATCGGGGCGCCGGGACTAGCGGAATCCTCGTCCTACGAGCAGTACTTC.

This clonotype was detected many times. The chain is built from TRBV4-1 and TRBJ1-5; TRBD1 agrees at 8 bases. The CDR3 runs 14 residues. The ends lost 6 bases at V and 3 bases at J; junction bases unmatched: 4. Per germline, CDR1 MGHRA and CDR2 YSYEKL. The CDR3 nucleotides read TGCGCCAGCAGTCAGGACAGGGTCAATCAGCCCCAGCATTTT. Encoded protein: CASSQDRVNQPQHF.

This chain joins TRBV3-1 and TRBJ2-7, with 7 nucleotides matching TRBD1. There are 13 residues in the CDR3. Germline CDR1 is LGHDT and CDR2 is YNNKEL (reference sequence). The junction had 5 bases not matched to a gene; V was cut back by 5 bases and J by 4 bases. The CDR3 sequence is CASSATGIYEQYF. CDR3 DNA: TGTGCCAGCAGCGCGACAGGGATATACGAGCAGTACTTC.

This clonotype was seen ten or more times. The chain couples TRBV29-1 to TRBJ2-5; TRBD2 matches at 7 bases. The CDR3 loop spans 12 amino acids. The germline gives CDR1 SQVTM, CDR2 ANQGSEA. V shed 7 bases, J shed 4 bases, and the junction held 6 bases outside the gene matches. This CDR3 is CSATGGRETQYF. In DNA form, the CDR3 reads TGCAGCGCGACGGGGGGACGAGAGACCCAGTACTTC.

This chain connects TRBV20-1 to TRBJ2-3; no firm D call. CDR1 is DFQATT, CDR2 SNEGSKA, per germline (reference sequence). CDR3 length equals 13 residues. V was shortened by 6 bases and J by 0 bases, with 10 bases between the two germline ends. CDR3 in DNA: TGCAGTGCCCCCGTAGTCAGCACAGATACGCAGTATTTT. It translates to CSAPVVSTDTQYF.

This clonotype was observed at least ten times. The gene calls are TRBV11-2 and TRBJ2-2; 7 bases agree with TRBD1. Trimming at V came to 5 bases and at J to 5 bases, leaving 11 bases not matched to a gene. CDR3 length equals 16 residues. The germline V gene encodes CDR1 SGHAT and CDR2 FQNNGV. CDR3 protein: CASSPDRASWTGELFF. CDR3 nucleotides: TGTGCCAGCAGCCCCGACAGGGCCTCATGGACCGGGGAGCTGTTTTTT.

Regarding this clonotype: A much larger clone sits a single nucleotide away, making a read error possible. This rearrangement joins TRBV20-1 to TRBJ2-5; TRBD2 matches at 10 bases. There are 15 residues in the CDR3. V shed 7 bases, J shed 0 bases, and the junction held 8 bases outside the gene matches. Germline values: CDR1 DFQATT, CDR2 SNEGSKA (reference sequence). The CDR3 loop is CSVSSSGRDQETQYF. CDR3 nucleotides: TGCAGTGTTAGTTCGAGCGGGAGGGACCAAGAGACCCAGTACTTC.

To note about this clonotype: One base away lies a much larger clone, so this may be a sequencing read error. This chain uses TRBV4-1 with TRBJ1-1, with a weak D call TRBD1 (5 bases). The CDR3 loop spans 16 amino acids. With 2 bases removed from V and 6 bases from J, the gap between germline ends came to 19 bases. CDR1 is MGHRA, CDR2 YSYEKL, per germline. CDR3 loop: CASSQRQVGAIAEAFF. Written as DNA, the CDR3 is TGCGCCAGCAGCCAAAGGCAGGTAGGGGCAATCGCTGAAGCTTTCTTT.

At least ten counts were recorded for this clonotype. The chain joins TRBV6-2 or TRBV6-3 to TRBJ1-5, with D maybe TRBD1 (5 bases). The V end was cut by 6 bases, the J end by 4 bases, with 16 bases between. CDR1 and CDR2 from the germline V gene are MNHEY and SVGEGT. The CDR3 has 15 amino acids. The CDR3 is CASSSRVGSNQPQHF. The CDR3 DNA follows: TGTGCCAGCAGCTCCAGGGTCGGGAGTAATCAGCCCCAGCATTTT.

The chain carries TRBV6-6 and TRBJ2-1; 7 positions match TRBD1. This CDR3 region has 20 residues. After removal of 2 bases from V and 4 bases from J, the junction contained 20 bases not matched to a gene. Germline CDR1 MNHNY, CDR2 SVGAGI (reference sequence). CDR3 DNA: TGTGCCAGCAGTTACACCCTCCAGCTCGGGACAGTCGAGGGATACAATGAGCAGTTCTTC. Translating it yields CASSYTLQLGTVEGYNEQFF.

With respect to this clonotype: This could be a read error, since a much larger clone is one nucleotide away. The J gene is TRBJ2-7, the V gene TRBV4-2; 9 bases are shared with TRBD2. The CDR3 extends over 15 amino acids. After removal of 1 base from V and 4 bases from J, the junction contained 5 bases not matched to a gene. CDR1 and CDR2 from the germline V gene are LGHNA and YNFKEQ. The CDR3 reads CASSQGASGEYEQYF. The DNA of the CDR3 is TGTGCCAGCAGCCAAGGGGCTAGCGGGGAATACGAGCAGTACTTC.